This note documents a single TCR beta chain sequence. Its antigen is not identified. CDR1 is SGHNT, CDR2 YENEEA, per germline. The CDR3 loop spans 14 amino acids. V was pared by 5 bases and J by 3 bases, with 13 bases between. The data are from a study of shared clonotypes between healthy human individuals. Overall study results and limits: Shared clonotypes across all four donors exceeded non-shared ones in generation probability.

Only in-frame clones appear in the TCRdb table, and some are missing; sequencing was by immunoSEQ multiplex PCR. The sample lists around 2.1 million clones; under 97% were seen once. The sequenced sample was naive CD4+ T cells sorted from blood. Subset defined: CD45RA+ positively selected. The V gene is TRBV11-3, the J gene TRBJ2-5; the D call may be TRBD1 or TRBD2 (7 bases each). The receptor was derived from a man in his late teens or twenties in good health. The CDR3 DNA follows: TGTGCCAGCAGCCCCCAGGGGGGGGAAGAGACCCAGTACTTC. Residues: CASSPQGGEETQYF.